This TCR beta chain comes out of a study of tumor-infiltrating lymphocytes in primary liver carcinoma. Study in general: Patients comprised men and women whose ages fell between 30 and 69 years.

The CDR3 contains 14 residues. Germline assignment: CDR1 SGHNT and CDR2 YYREEE (reference sequence). Starting material for RNA and DNA co-extraction consisted of roughly 17-31 mg of unsorted bulk tissue. Total RNA amounting to around 530 ng was the source from which TCR beta cDNA was made with a constant-region primer. Modified slightly, ARM-PCR produced TCR beta libraries over three nested multiplex PCR rounds. It was with TRBV1-TRBV30 forward primers and a C-beta reverse primer that the first two PCR rounds were run, at 10 to 11 cycles each. In TCRdb, the multiplex PCR reads were re-called with MiXCR into one record per CDR3 protein. Of roughly 70,000 distinct CDR3 sequences in the sample, 71% were seen once. Study-wide points: Only about 7-24% of top clones occurred in every one of the five tumor regions. Significantly greater top-250-clone fractions characterized tumors relative to blood (p = 0.039).

Comment on this clonotype: Its target is not known. The germline gene is not matched at one end of the junction; a read error may be the cause.

The source of this sequence is a man aged 40-49 years with primary liver carcinoma and hepatitis B virus infection. The sequencing input was liver tumor tissue from sampling region 4. Subset given: tumor region T4, right-lateral pole. V usage is TRBV5-4 and J usage is TRBJ2-1; D remains ambiguous. The CDR3 sequence: CASSLVGQYSEQFF. Written as DNA, the CDR3 is TGTGCCAGTAGCTTGGTAGGGCAGTACAGTGAGCAGTTCTTC. Combining the CDR3 with reference TRBV5-4 and TRBJ2-1 gives the whole variable domain ETGVTQSPTHLIKTRGQQVTLRCSSQSGHNTVSWYQQALGQGPQFIFQYYREEENGRGNFPPRFSGLQFPNYSSELNVNALELDDSALYLCASSLVGQYSEQFFGPGTRLTVL.